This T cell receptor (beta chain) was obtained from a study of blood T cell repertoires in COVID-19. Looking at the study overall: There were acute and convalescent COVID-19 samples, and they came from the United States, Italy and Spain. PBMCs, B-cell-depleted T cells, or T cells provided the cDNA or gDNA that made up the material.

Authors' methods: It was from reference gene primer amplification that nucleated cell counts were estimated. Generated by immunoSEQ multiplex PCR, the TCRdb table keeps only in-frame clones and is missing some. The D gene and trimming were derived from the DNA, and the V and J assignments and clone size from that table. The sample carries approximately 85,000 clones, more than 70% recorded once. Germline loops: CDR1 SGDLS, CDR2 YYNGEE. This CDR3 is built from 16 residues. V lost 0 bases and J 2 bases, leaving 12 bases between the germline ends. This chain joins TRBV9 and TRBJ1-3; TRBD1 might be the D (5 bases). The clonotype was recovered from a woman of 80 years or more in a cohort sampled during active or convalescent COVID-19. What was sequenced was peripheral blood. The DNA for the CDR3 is TGTGCCAGCAGCGTAGACCAGGGAACGGCTGGAAACACCATATATTTT. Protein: CASSVDQGTAGNTIYF.